This TCR beta chain was retrieved from a study of T cell repertoires in cytomegalovirus infection. Study context: CMV epitopes in the study were HLA-C-restricted (recently identified) and HLA-B-restricted (well studied). It can be stated that public TCR beta signatures indicated CMV infection as well as a matching HLA type. Study findings and constraints: Predominance within the ex vivo response was attributable to HLA-C-restricted CMV-specific TCR beta clonotypes. Identification of carriers of CMV plus the relevant HLA was achieved through cumulative public TCR beta family frequency.

With respect to this clonotype: Its antigen is unknown.

V was shortened by 3 bases and J by 7 bases, with 16 bases between the two germline ends. The germline gives CDR1 MGHRA, CDR2 YSYEKL. The CDR3 has 15 amino acids. Each CDR3 protein gets one entry after TCRdb re-called the reads with MiXCR. The data show approximately 390,000 distinct CDR3 sequences, with approximately 30% seen just once and approximately 13% held by the top ten. The receptor was derived from a human donor in good health (CMV status not recorded). Some clones in this sample may be carry-over from other donors' samples. V and J are TRBV4-1 and TRBJ1-5, with D possibly TRBD1 on 5 matching bases. The sample here was cultured PBMCs, taken from culture after CMV antigen stimulation. This CDR3 is CASSHDGGRGQPQHF. CDR3 DNA sequence: TGCGCCAGCAGCCACGATGGGGGTCGAGGGCAGCCCCAGCATTTT.